A selection of T cell receptor beta chains follows, all from one sample in a study of cytomegalovirus exposure and HLA in healthy donors. This table comes from immunoSEQ multiplex PCR, and its TCRdb copy is limited to in-frame clones, with some not included. The sample gives 120,000 or so clones, roughly nine tenths of which show up once; roughly 2% is in the top ten. The sequencing input was PBMCs. These receptors originate from a woman between 18 and 29 years old in good health and CMV-seronegative. Both conserved end residues are part of each CDR3. D genes are given only for firm matches. Clone size is given for some rows only: seen once, a few or many times, or a class if the clone is expanded.

>-|TRBV19|TRBJ1-5|-
TGTGCCAGCTCGCCCGGGGGGGCGGGCAATCAGCCCCAGCATTTT
CASSPGGAGNQPQHF
>-|TRBV7-2|TRBJ2-2|-
TGTGCCAGCAGCTTTCCAGGGAGGACCGGGGAGCTGTTTTTT
CASSFPGRTGELFF
>-|TRBV13|TRBJ2-3|-
TGTGCCAGCAGCCAGGGCCAGGGGCCAGATACGCAGTATTTT
CASSQGQGPDTQYF
>-|TRBV5-1|TRBJ1-2|-
TGCGCCAGCAGCCCGGGGGACGCCTATGGCTACACCTTC
CASSPGDAYGYTF
>-|TRBV28|TRBJ2-5|TRBD2
TGTGCCAGCAGTTTGCCTAGCGGGAGCGAGACCCAGTACTTC
CASSLPSGSETQYF
>-|TRBV2|TRBJ2-1|TRBD2
TGTGCCAGCGGGACTAGCGCGAACTCCTACAATGAGCAGTTCTTC
CASGTSANSYNEQFF
>-|TRBV7-9|TRBJ2-3|TRBD2
TGTGCCAGCAGCTTTCTAGCGGGGGACCTCTTGAGCACAGATACGCAGTATTTT
CASSFLAGDLLSTDTQYF
>few|TRBV30|TRBJ2-7|-
TGTGCCTGGAGTCCCCAGGACAGCTCCACAGCTTTAGAGCAGTACTTC
CAWSPQDSSTALEQYF
>-|TRBV7-2|TRBJ2-7|-
TGTGCCAGCAGCTCTCTTAAGGCGACAGGGAGGTTAAGCGAGCAGTACTTC
CASSSLKATGRLSEQYF
>once|TRBV18|TRBJ2-1|-
TGTGCCAGCTCGCCCAGAAGCTCCTACAATGAGCAGTTCTTC
CASSPRSSYNEQFF
>-|TRBV6-1|TRBJ1-5|-
TGTGCCAGCAGTGACCAGGGAGGGATCAATCAGCCCCAGCATTTT
CASSDQGGINQPQHF
>-|TRBV6-1|TRBJ1-5|-
TGTGCCAGCACCCCGGGACAACGGGCGGGCCAGCCCCAGCATTTT
CASTPGQRAGQPQHF
>-|TRBV11-2|TRBJ1-2|-
TGTGCCAGCAGCCCCGGTGCTAACTATGGCTACACCTTC
CASSPGANYGYTF
>-|TRBV11-3|TRBJ2-1|TRBD2
TGTGCCAGCAGCCCTCGGACTAGCGGGAGTAATGAGCAGTTCTTC
CASSPRTSGSNEQFF
>-|TRBV5-1|TRBJ2-1|-
TGCGCCAGCAGCTTACCTCCGGGACTCCCCTACAATGAGCAGTTCTTC
CASSLPPGLPYNEQFF
>-|TRBV15|TRBJ1-4|-
TGTGCCACCAGCAGAGGGGGCGCCAGGGGTGAAAAACTGTTTTTT
CATSRGGARGEKLFF
>-|TRBV4-1|TRBJ1-4|TRBD1
TGCGCCAGCAGCCTCGCACCAGGGGGCAGGGTCGATTTC
CASSLAPGGRVDF
>-|TRBV5-5|TRBJ2-7|-
TGTGCCAGCAGCTTGTATTTGGTAGGGGCCTACGAGCAGTACTTC
CASSLYLVGAYEQYF
>-|TRBV6-6|TRBJ2-7|-
TGTGCCAGCAGGGGAGCGGGCGCCTACGAGCAGTACTTC
CASRGAGAYEQYF
>-|TRBV7-6|TRBJ2-7|-
TGTGCCAGCAGCTTAGTGGCAGGGCGTGACGAGCAGTACTTC
CASSLVAGRDEQYF
>once|TRBV2|TRBJ1-1|-
TGTGCCAGCTCCCCTCAGGGGATCACTGAAGCTTTCTTT
CASSPQGITEAFF
>once|TRBV12-5|TRBJ1-1|-
TGTGCTAGTGTCGCAGGGTCGGAGAACACTGAAGCTTTCTTT
CASVAGSENTEAFF
>-|TRBV5-5|TRBJ1-3|-
TGTGCCAGCAGCGGACAGCTCTCTGGAAACACCATATATTTT
CASSGQLSGNTIYF
>-|TRBV13|TRBJ2-3|TRBD2
TGTGCCAGCAGCTCACCCACTAGCGGGAGGGATACGCAGTATTTT
CASSSPTSGRDTQYF
>-|TRBV10-2|TRBJ1-2|TRBD1
TGCGCCAGCAGTGGGTCCGGGACAGGGAACTATGGCTACACCTTC
CASSGSGTGNYGYTF
>-|TRBV5-1|TRBJ2-2|TRBD2
TGCGCCAGCAGCTGGGGACTAGCGAACACCGGGGAGCTGTTTTTT
CASSWGLANTGELFF
>-|TRBV29-1|TRBJ1-5|-
TGCAGCGTTGATTGTGGGGCCATTCCCAGTCAGCCCCAGCATTTT
CSVDCGAIPSQPQHF
>-|TRBV6-5|TRBJ2-7|-
TGTGCCAGCAGTTACTCGGGGGCCAGGGTTACCTACGAGCAGTACTTC
CASSYSGARVTYEQYF
>few|TRBV6-5|TRBJ2-7|-
TGTGCCAGCAGTTACGGAGGGAACGAGCAGTACTTC
CASSYGGNEQYF
>-|TRBV6-6|TRBJ1-2|-
TGTGCCAGCAGCCAAACAGGCTATGGCTACACCTTC
CASSQTGYGYTF
>-|TRBV27|TRBJ2-7|TRBD2
TGTGCCAGCAGTTTAAGGGGGACCCCATCGGGACTAGCGTCCTACGAGCAGTACTTC
CASSLRGTPSGLASYEQYF
>few|TRBV11-2|TRBJ2-5|TRBD2
TGTGCCAGCAGCTTATTCTATAGCGGGGGCGGGGAGACCCAGTACTTC
CASSLFYSGGGETQYF
>-|TRBV2|TRBJ2-1|-
TGTGCCAGCAGGGAGGATAGGAATGAGCAGTTCTTC
CASREDRNEQFF
>many|TRBV28|TRBJ2-6|-
TGTGCCAGCAGTTTACAGGGTGGGGCCAACGTCCTGACTTTC
CASSLQGGANVLTF
>-|TRBV7-9|TRBJ2-7|TRBD1
TGTGCCAGCAGCGGGACAGGGAGCGAGCAGTACTTC
CASSGTGSEQYF
>-|TRBV6-6|TRBJ1-2|TRBD1
TGTGCCAGCAGACGCACAGGGGCAGACTATGGCTACACCTTC
CASRRTGADYGYTF
>-|TRBV2|TRBJ1-1|-
TGTGCCAGCAGCATGATGGTGGCGGTAATGAACACTGAAGCTTTCTTT
CASSMMVAVMNTEAFF
>-|TRBV4-2|TRBJ2-1|TRBD2
TGTGCCAGCAGCCAACCCGTGATTACTAGCGACTCCTACAATGAGCAGTTCTTC
CASSQPVITSDSYNEQFF
>-|TRBV25-1|TRBJ2-5|-
TGTGCCAGCAGTGCTTACGGGGTCCAAGAGACCCAGTACTTC
CASSAYGVQETQYF
>-|TRBV5-5|TRBJ1-2|-
TGTGCCAGCACGGTAGGGGCGTCCTATGGCTACACCTTC
CASTVGASYGYTF
>-|TRBV29-1|TRBJ2-1|TRBD1
TGCAGCGCGGGACAGGGAAACAATGAGCAGTTCTTC
CSAGQGNNEQFF
>-|TRBV6-6|TRBJ1-2|-
TGTGCCAGCACCCCCGGGACTGCTAACTATGGCTACACCTTC
CASTPGTANYGYTF
>-|TRBV27|TRBJ2-2|TRBD1
TGTGCCAGCAGTACAGGGGGCGGTAACACCGGGGAGCTGTTTTTT
CASSTGGGNTGELFF
>-|TRBV11-2|TRBJ2-7|-
TGTGCCAGCAGCCGAGGACGGCGGGACCTCTCCTACGAGCAGTACTTC
CASSRGRRDLSYEQYF
>-|TRBV29-1|TRBJ1-4|-
TGCAGCGTTTGGAGGGACAAACTGTTTTTT
CSVWRDKLFF
>-|TRBV11-2|TRBJ2-7|TRBD1
TGTGCCAGCAGCCCCGGACAGGCCTCCTACGAGCAGTACTTC
CASSPGQASYEQYF
>-|TRBV18|TRBJ1-3|-
TGTGCCAGCTCTCGACTGGAGGGCTCTGGAAACACCATATATTTT
CASSRLEGSGNTIYF
>-|TRBV10-1|TRBJ2-2|TRBD2
TGCGCCAGCAGCGGCGGGAGCCCCGGGGAGCTGTTTTTT
CASSGGSPGELFF
>-|TRBV6-1|TRBJ2-1|TRBD2
TGTGCCAGCAGTGAAGAAGCGGGAGGGTCAGGTCGAGGTGAGCAGTTCTTC
CASSEEAGGSGRGEQFF
>once|TRBV5-1|TRBJ2-7|TRBD1
TGCGCCAGCAGCTTGGAGTCGGGACAGGGGGCGCGAGAGCAGTACTTC
CASSLESGQGAREQYF
>-|TRBV2|TRBJ2-1|-
TGTGCCAGCAGGGCCGTAACAGGGACCCAGTTCTTC
CASRAVTGTQFF